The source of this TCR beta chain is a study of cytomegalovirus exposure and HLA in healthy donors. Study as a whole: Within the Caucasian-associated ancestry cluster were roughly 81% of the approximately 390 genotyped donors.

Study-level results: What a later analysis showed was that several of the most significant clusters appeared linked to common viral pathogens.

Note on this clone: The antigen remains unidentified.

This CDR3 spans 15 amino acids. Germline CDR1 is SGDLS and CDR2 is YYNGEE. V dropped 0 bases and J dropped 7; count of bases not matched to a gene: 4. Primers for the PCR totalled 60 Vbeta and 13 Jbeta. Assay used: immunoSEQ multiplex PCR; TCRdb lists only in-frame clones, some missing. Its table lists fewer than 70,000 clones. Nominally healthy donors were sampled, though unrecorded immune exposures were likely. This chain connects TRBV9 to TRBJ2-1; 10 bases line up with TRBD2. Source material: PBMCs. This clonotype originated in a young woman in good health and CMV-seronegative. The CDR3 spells CASSVASGSANEQFF. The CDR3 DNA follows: TGTGCCAGCAGCGTAGCTAGCGGGAGTGCAAATGAGCAGTTCTTC.